The clone carrying this T cell receptor (beta chain) appeared once. This sample is part of a study of blood T cell repertoires in COVID-19. Donors were grouped by their self-reported clinical history. Germline CDR1 and CDR2: MNHEY and SVGAGI. Germline trimming cut 4 bases from V and 0 bases from J; bases unmatched to any gene: 3. The length of the CDR3 is 15 residues. In the original processing: How many nucleated cells were present was estimated from reference gene primer amplification. Only in-frame clones appear in the TCRdb table, and some are missing; sequencing was by immunoSEQ multiplex PCR. That table gives V, J and clone size, and the DNA gave D and trimming. Counted here are roughly 250,000 clones, around nine tenths occurring once; the ten biggest clones make up about 1.6%.

This TCR derives from a woman aged 45-65 years who had recovered from COVID-19. The specimen was PBMCs or T cells enriched from blood (not recorded which). The chain couples TRBV6-5 to TRBJ2-3; 8 bases map to TRBD1. CDR3 amino acids: CASSLGQASTDTQYF. The CDR3 coding sequence is TGTGCCAGCAGTTTGGGACAGGCTAGCACAGATACGCAGTATTTT.